This entry lists 17 T cell receptor beta chains sequenced from one sample in a study of prognosis after radiotherapy for stage I lung cancer. Genomic DNA served as the source from which two-round multiplex PCR generated TCR beta CDR3 amplicons. Primers targeting each individual TRBV and TRBJ gene were applied in first-round PCR. MiXCR, run by TCRdb on the multiplex PCR reads, gives a single entry per CDR3 protein. The sample includes fewer than 20,000 distinct CDR3 sequences, under 50% of them seen just once. Sequenced material: PBMCs, taken before or after stereotactic body radiation therapy (not recorded which). The receptors originated from a donor at least 50 years old with non-small cell lung cancer.

This clonotype is a singleton in its sample. J is TRBJ2-1 and V is TRBV27; 7 nucleotides match TRBD2. Germline values: CDR1 MNHEY, CDR2 SMNVEV (reference sequence). The V gene end was trimmed by 8 bases and the J gene end by 0 bases; junction bases not matched to a gene: 7. The CDR3 sequence is 15 residues long. The CDR3 spells CASGWREPSYNEQFF. The DNA for the CDR3 is TGTGCCAGCGGATGGCGGGAGCCCTCCTACAATGAGCAGTTCTTC.

This clonotype has only one observation. J is TRBJ2-1 and V is TRBV27; D is perhaps TRBD2 (5 bases). The ends were cut back, 5 bases at V and 9 bases at J, with 23 bases in the middle. The germline V gene has CDR1 MNHEY and CDR2 SMNVEV (reference sequence). CDR3 size: 16 residues. The CDR3: CASSLRLKRQRGEQFF. DNA of the CDR3: TGTGCCAGCAGTCTCAGACTAAAGAGGCAACGGGGTGAGCAGTTCTTC.

The V call is TRBV7-2, the J call TRBJ1-2; no definite D call. V lost 5 bases to trimming and J lost 7 bases, with 17 bases between them. CDR1 is SGHTA, CDR2 FQGNSA, per germline. The CDR3 consists of 14 residues. The CDR3 DNA is TGTGCCAGCAGCCTGACCGAAGGCCCGCTTGGCTACACCTTC. Translation gives CASSLTEGPLGYTF.

This clonotype was observed at least ten times. This rearrangement joins TRBV20-1 to TRBJ1-5, with D possibly TRBD1 on 5 matching bases. Trimming stripped 5 bases from V and 4 bases from J, with 21 bases between. This CDR3 comprises 16 residues. The germline V gene encodes CDR1 DFQATT and CDR2 SNEGSKA (reference sequence). The CDR3 region is CSAQIQGSRPNQPQHF. As DNA, the CDR3 is TGCAGTGCTCAAATCCAGGGAAGCAGGCCGAATCAGCCCCAGCATTTT.

The chain employs TRBV28 and TRBJ2-7; D tentatively reads TRBD1 or TRBD2 (5 bases each). The germline CDR1 and CDR2 sequences are MDHEN and SYDVKM. CDR3 size: 15 residues. V lost 2 bases to trimming and J lost 7 bases, with 18 bases between them. The CDR3 reads CASSLRWPGPDEQYF. As DNA, the CDR3 is TGTGCCAGCAGTTTACGCTGGCCGGGGCCAGATGAGCAGTACTTC.

The chain uses TRBV6-4 and TRBJ1-2, with 7 bases identical to TRBD1. Germline lookup yields CDR1 MRHNA and CDR2 SNTAGT. The CDR3 has 13 residues. The V gene end was trimmed by 6 bases and the J gene end by 8 bases; junction bases not matched to a gene: 9. In DNA form, the CDR3 reads TGTGCCAGCAGGCGGGTTCCGGGACAGGGCTACACCTTC. The encoded protein is CASRRVPGQGYTF.

The chain carries TRBV20-1 and TRBJ1-2, with D perhaps matching TRBD1 (5 bases). The germline gives CDR1 DFQATT, CDR2 SNEGSKA (reference sequence). V lost 3 bases and J 7 bases, leaving 12 bases between the germline ends. The CDR3 runs to 12 residues. CDR3 loop: CSASSTVGGYTF. The DNA for the CDR3 is TGCAGTGCTAGTTCGACAGTCGGTGGCTACACCTTC.

Notes on this clonotype: The germline gene is not matched at one end of the junction; a read error may be the cause. CDR3 in amino acids: CAGSPLLLAYYNEQFF. CDR3 in DNA: TGCGCCGGCAGCCCGTTGTTGCTAGCGTATTACAATGAGCAGTTCTTC. The chain combines TRBV5-1 with TRBJ2-1, with a weak D call TRBD2 (6 bases). Germline V lookup: CDR1 SGHRS, CDR2 YFSETQ. The CDR3 consists of 16 residues.

This chain uses TRBV6-5 with TRBJ2-7; D may match TRBD1 or TRBD2 (5 bases each). CDR1 is MNHEY and CDR2 is SVGAGI in the germline V gene. V lost 0 bases, J lost 6 bases, and 15 bases lay in between. CDR3 length: 15 residues. The DNA for the CDR3 is TGTGCCAGCAGTTACTCTTCAAGTTCGAGGGGCGAGCAGTACTTC. The encoded protein is CASSYSSSSRGEQYF.

The rearrangement joins TRBV28 to TRBJ2-5; 11 nucleotides agree with TRBD1. Germline CDR1 reads MDHEN; CDR2 reads SYDVKM. CDR3 length equals 14 residues. The V and J ends lost 6 bases and 4 bases, in that order; junction bases with no gene match: 4. Here the CDR3 DNA reads TGTGCCAGCAGCCCGGACAGGGGGCGAGAGACCCAGTACTTC. It specifies CASSPDRGRETQYF.

The chain has TRBV6-9 and TRBJ1-5; 7 positions agree with TRBD1. This CDR3 region has 16 residues. Germline CDR1 reads MNHGY; CDR2 reads SVAAGI. The V and J ends lost 7 bases and 6 bases, in that order; junction bases with no gene match: 15. In DNA form, the CDR3 reads TGTGCCAGCATCTCGATCCTTGGACAGGTACGTCAGCCCCAGCATTTT. It codes for CASISILGQVRQPQHF.

The chain's CDR3 is CASSEGRDLETQYF. The CDR3 coding sequence is TGTGCCAGCAGTGAGGGGCGGGATCTGGAGACCCAGTACTTC. The rearrangement joins TRBV6-1 to TRBJ2-5; weak D call: TRBD2 (6 bases). Trimming removed 3 bases at V and 5 bases at J, with 13 bases between. The CDR3 has 14 amino acids. Germline CDR1 MNHNS, CDR2 SASEGT.

This clonotype was observed many times. In nucleotides, the CDR3 is TGTGCCAGCAGTTACCAAAATGGAGAAGCTTTCTTT. Protein: CASSYQNGEAFF. The rearrangement joins TRBV6-9 to TRBJ1-1; D gene unclear. From germline, CDR1 is MNHGY and CDR2 SVAAGI. The CDR3 totals 12 residues. Trimming removed 3 bases from V and 8 bases from J, with 10 bases in between.

This clonotype occurred many times. The genes are TRBV6-2 or TRBV6-3 and TRBJ1-5, with 7 bases lining up with TRBD1. The CDR3 extends over 14 amino acids. CDR1 is MNHEY and CDR2 is SVGEGT in the germline V gene. J lost 10 bases, V lost 4 bases, and 10 bases had no gene match. The DNA of the CDR3 is TGTGCCAGCAGTTTTTTTAATAGACAGGGCCCCCAGCATTTT. Translating gives CASSFFNRQGPQHF.

Of note for this clonotype: An end of the junction differs from the germline gene, which may be a read error. V is TRBV4-1 and J is TRBJ1-2; unclear D gene. Germline V CDR1 and CDR2: MGHRA, YSYEKL. The CDR3 spans 14 residues. Here the CDR3 reads CAGSPQTGYHGYTF. CDR3 in DNA: TGCGCCGGCAGCCCACAAACGGGCTACCATGGCTACACCTTC.

With respect to this clonotype: A far larger clone is one base from this, pointing to a likely read error. The V call is TRBV6-2 or TRBV6-3, the J call TRBJ2-7, with unresolved D. Per the germline V gene, CDR1 is MNHEY and CDR2 is SVGEGT. The CDR3 has 12 amino acids. The CDR3 sequence: CASSYSYYDQYF. The CDR3 DNA follows: TGTGCCAGCAGTTACTCTTACTACGATCAGTACTTC.

The sample holds many counts of this clonotype. The V and J genes are TRBV18 and TRBJ1-1; 7 nucleotides align to TRBD1. CDR3 length equals 16 residues. With 0 bases clipped from V and 2 bases from J, the junction kept 6 bases outside the gene matches. In germline, CDR1 is KGHSH, CDR2 LQKENI. The CDR3 sequence: CASSPPSTGSNTEAFF. The CDR3 DNA follows: TGTGCCAGCTCACCACCGTCGACAGGGAGTAACACTGAAGCTTTCTTT.